This T cell receptor beta chain was recovered during a study of T cell responses to AZD1222 COVID-19 vaccine (dated by TCRdb to about 2021). In terms of the full investigation: AZD1222 recipients with second doses at about 4 weeks or about 12 weeks were pooled, because spike-specific TCR depth and breadth did not differ between schedules. A total of around 240 trial participants underwent TCR sequencing, of whom 207 received two doses of AZD1222 and around 26 received two doses of the MenACWY control vaccine. Trial participants were enrolled by age into 18-55, 56-69 and 70-plus year subgroups, with roughly 160, 29 and 62 TCR-sequenced participants respectively. Study-wide findings and limitations: Spike-specific TCR breadth and depth rose significantly after two AZD1222 doses compared with day 0 and with MenACWY recipients. No day 14 peak-response samples were available, so repertoires were characterized only after the peak T cell response. Conclusions about previously exposed vaccinees were limited because only six AZD1222 recipients were SARS-CoV-2 seropositive at baseline. The 56-69-year group was small, and its depth increase did not reach significance, likely because of low power. Most participants were white British and females outnumbered males, and the authors suggested that clonal diversity may have been underestimated. The vaccine-associated CD4 TCRs covered the entire spike protein, and the dominant responses fell in regions 160-218 and 743-854. Epitopes outside the regions mutated in the B.1.351 and B.1.1.7 variants were reportedly recognized by nearly half of the unique spike-specific TCRs.

The CDR3 regions of human TCRbeta chains were analyzed by immunosequencing. The source study handled its data this way. Repertoire TCRs were matched against a reference library of SARS-CoV-2-specific TCRs generated with the MIRA antigen-specificity platform. Breadth was defined as the fraction of unique TCRs that were SARS-CoV-2-associated, and depth was defined as the fraction of total T cells that were SARS-CoV-2-associated. Each spike-specific TCR was assigned to its reactive spike region and to a CD4 or CD8 class using the MIRA data. Log10-transformed breadth and depth values were compared by one-way ANOVA with Sidak's multiple comparisons tests. The table comes from immuneACCESS by way of TCRdb, which keeps in-frame sequences with V and J called. Part of the clones is missing from these tables; in studies checked, under half for an unresolved V gene and the rest for unknown reasons. The V and J calls and clone size were taken over from that table, and D and trimming were inferred from the DNA. This sample is represented by 100,000 or so clones; just over 85% of them were singletons. The top ten hold more than 1.2% of the sample.

A note on this clone: Its specific antigen is unknown. No much larger clone is present one base from it, and per-base qualities are unavailable.

Including the terminal cysteine and phenylalanine, the CDR3 comprises 13 residues. The sequence is cut down to CDR3 DNA, 39 bases in frame from base 1. Trimming takes 7 bases from V and 5 bases from J, and the germline ends sit 15 bases apart. Looking up the germline V gene yields CDR1 MDHEN and CDR2 SYDVKM. According to the study, the label for this sample's time point signals: baseline before first vaccination. Vaccinee samples were obtained from the UK trials COV001 and COV002, which included a single-blind randomized controlled phase 2/3 trial of AZD1222 (ChAdOx1 nCoV-19) in healthy adults. For TCRbeta chain sequencing, PBMC samples were collected from trial participants at day 0 and at day 28 after the second dose.

This receptor was taken from an adult in good health. The chain is assembled from TRBV28 and TRBJ2-7; the D gene lacks a confident call. The source material was peripheral blood, sampled on day 0 of AZD1222 vaccination. At the DNA level, the sequence is TGTGCCAGCACCGCCCGGCTCAGGCACGAGCAGTACTTC. This encodes CASTARLRHEQYF.